Presented here are 20 T cell receptor beta chains from one specimen sequenced in a study of OX40 agonist ivuxolimab in advanced cancers. Assay: immunoSEQ multiplex PCR; the TCRdb copy retains only in-frame clones and omits some. The table has tens of thousands of clones, around nine tenths seen once. Specimen: CD4+ or CD8+ T cells sorted from blood, collected in a trial of the OX40 agonist ivuxolimab. The receptors come from an adult with an advanced solid tumor such as melanoma, head and neck, liver or kidney cancer.

The chain links TRBV19 to TRBJ1-5; maybe TRBD1 (5 bases). The CDR3 contains 18 residues. CDR1 is LNHDA and CDR2 is SQIVND in the germline V gene (reference sequence). Between the trimmed V and J ends, which lost 1 base and 0 bases, there was a span of 16 bases. The CDR3 here is CASSIGVSRAYSNQPQHF. CDR3 in DNA: TGTGCCAGTAGTATAGGGGTCTCCAGGGCGTATAGCAATCAGCCCCAGCATTTT.

In DNA form, the CDR3 reads TGCAGCGTTGAACAGAACTCCTACGAGCAGTACTTC. Protein sequence: CSVEQNSYEQYF. The chain is built from TRBV29-1 and TRBJ2-7; no firm D call. The CDR3 length is 12 residues. Germline values: CDR1 SQVTM, CDR2 ANQGSEA. V lost 2 bases, J lost 0 bases, and 5 bases lay in between.

V is TRBV19 and J is TRBJ2-5; D is perhaps TRBD1 (7 bases). The V gene lost 7 bases and the J gene lost 5 bases, with 11 bases spanning the gap. This CDR3 has 12 residues. CDR1 is LNHDA and CDR2 is SQIVND in the germline V gene (reference sequence). Here the CDR3 reads CASTPGGETQYF. CDR3 DNA: TGTGCCAGTACCCCAGGGGGGGAGACCCAGTACTTC.

The genes are TRBV6-6 and TRBJ1-4; 7 bases are a match to TRBD1. The CDR3 totals 14 residues. Trimming took 5 bases from V and 7 from J; bases not matched to a gene: 7. Germline values: CDR1 MNHNY, CDR2 SVGAGI (reference sequence). CDR3 nucleotides: TGTGCCAGCAGTAGAAGACAGGGTTCTGAAAAACTGTTTTTT. Translated, it gives CASSRRQGSEKLFF.

This clone was detected a few times. The chain combines TRBV9 with TRBJ2-1; D is undetermined. This CDR3 comprises 13 residues. Trimming stripped 3 bases from V and 2 bases from J, with 6 bases between. CDR1 and CDR2 (germline): SGDLS, YYNGEE. CDR3 protein: CASSAATYNEQFF. CDR3 nucleotides: TGTGCCAGCAGCGCGGCTACCTACAATGAGCAGTTCTTC.

The gene calls are TRBV9 and TRBJ2-1; TRBD2 agrees at 7 bases. The germline CDR1 and CDR2 sequences are SGDLS and YYNGEE. V gave up 4 bases and J gave up 1 base; unmatched junction bases: 8. The CDR3 is 16 residues long. The CDR3 region has the DNA TGTGCCAGCAGCCAAATTCCGGGACTATCCTACAATGAGCAGTTCTTC. It specifies CASSQIPGLSYNEQFF.

The chain uses TRBV5-1 and TRBJ2-5; D uncertain. The CDR3 has 15 amino acids. Trimming stripped 2 bases from V and 1 base from J, with 12 bases between. In germline, CDR1 is SGHRS, CDR2 YFSETQ. The CDR3 DNA reads as TGCGCCAGCAGCTTTGATCCCGGGTTCCAAGAGACCCAGTACTTC. Translated, it gives CASSFDPGFQETQYF.

The chain is built from TRBV11-1 and TRBJ2-3, with 10 bases lining up with TRBD1. Germline CDR1 SGHAT, CDR2 FQDESV (reference sequence). There are 14 residues in the CDR3. V gave up 6 bases and J gave up 3 bases; unmatched junction bases: 3. The CDR3 reads CASRTGGATDTQYF. The CDR3 bases are TGTGCCAGCAGGACAGGGGGCGCGACAGATACGCAGTATTTT. Drawing the rest from reference TRBV11-1 and TRBJ2-3, the complete variable domain is EAEVAQSPRYKITEKSQAVAFWCDPISGHATLYWYRQILGQGPELLVQFQDESVVDDSQLPKDRFSAERLKGVDSTLKIQPAELGDSAMYLCASRTGGATDTQYFGPGTRLTVL.

This clone was seen more than once but under ten times. The chain has TRBV6-1 and TRBJ2-5; no clear D gene. The CDR3 sequence is 13 residues long. CDR1 and CDR2 from the germline V gene are MNHNS and SASEGT. V lost 4 bases and J 5 bases, leaving 11 bases between the germline ends. CDR3 amino acids: CASSVERWETQYF. CDR3 sequence (DNA): TGTGCCAGCAGTGTTGAACGTTGGGAGACCCAGTACTTC.

The V gene is TRBV28, the J gene TRBJ1-2, with a tentative D call TRBD1 (6 bases). CDR3 length: 14 amino acids. The V gene lost 7 bases and the J gene lost 8 bases, with 20 bases spanning the gap. Germline CDR1 MDHEN, CDR2 SYDVKM. DNA for the CDR3: TGTGCCAGCACCTACCGGGGCCCTACAGGGGGCTACACCTTC. Translating it yields CASTYRGPTGGYTF.

This clone was observed once. The J gene is TRBJ2-1, the V gene TRBV5-1; TRBD1 aligns across 7 bases. This CDR3 is 14 amino acids long. The V gene's germline CDR1 is SGHRS and CDR2 YFSETQ. V shed 0 bases and J 7 bases; nucleotides not matched to a gene: 4. CDR3 sequence (DNA): TGCGCCAGCAGCTTGGCCACAGGGGAGAATGAGCAGTTCTTC. Translation: CASSLATGENEQFF.

The sample holds one count of this clone. The genes are TRBV6-1 and TRBJ1-1, with D possibly matching TRBD1 (6 bases). Trimming cost V 4 bases and J 0 bases, with 15 bases left between them. This CDR3 region has 16 residues. Germline V gene lookup returns CDR1 MNHNS and CDR2 SASEGT. Here the CDR3 reads CASSAGAGAMNTEAFF. CDR3 nucleotide sequence: TGTGCCAGCAGTGCGGGTGCAGGGGCCATGAACACTGAAGCTTTCTTT.

The chain carries TRBV7-6 and TRBJ2-2, with D perhaps matching TRBD2 (5 bases). Between the trimmed V and J ends, which lost 3 bases and 3 bases, there was a span of 8 bases. CDR3 length: 14 residues. Germline V gene lookup returns CDR1 SGHVS and CDR2 FNYEAQ. The CDR3 sequence: CASSFMGDTGELFF. Here the CDR3 DNA reads TGTGCCAGCAGCTTTATGGGAGACACCGGGGAGCTGTTTTTT.

The genes are TRBV7-3 and TRBJ2-1, with D uncertain. The CDR3 runs to 15 residues. Germline CDR1 reads SGHTA; CDR2 reads FQGTGA. V lost 2 bases, J lost 3 bases, and 11 bases lay in between. The DNA for the CDR3 is TGTGCCAGCAGCTTAGGTCACTTCCTCTACAATGAGCAGTTCTTC. Protein sequence: CASSLGHFLYNEQFF.

A single count supports this clone. The chain employs TRBV6-1 and TRBJ1-5; 8 bases are a match to TRBD1. The CDR3 spans 13 residues. Germline assignment: CDR1 MNHNS and CDR2 SASEGT. The trim removed 7 bases at V and 7 bases at J, leaving 6 bases unmatched. The CDR3: CASTGTGSQPQHF. CDR3 DNA: TGTGCCAGCACCGGGACAGGATCCCAGCCCCAGCATTTT.

As for this clone: The sample holds other DNA sequences that translate to the same CDR3. The chain links TRBV5-4 to TRBJ2-7, with unresolved D. Germline lookup yields CDR1 SGHNT and CDR2 YYREEE (reference sequence). Trimming removed 3 bases from V and 3 bases from J, with 7 bases in between. CDR3 length: 12 amino acids. The CDR3 nucleotides read TGTGCCAGCAGCTCAACCGGCTACGAGCAGTACTTC. This encodes CASSSTGYEQYF.

On this clone itself: This sample also contains other DNA sequences that code for the same CDR3. The chain links TRBV5-1 to TRBJ2-5; 7 positions agree with TRBD1. Germline lookup yields CDR1 SGHRS and CDR2 YFSETQ. Trimming cost V 2 bases and J 1 base; bases outside gene matches: 2. The CDR3 is 14 amino acids. DNA for the CDR3: TGCGCCAGCAGCTTTTCAGGGGGCCAAGAGACCCAGTACTTC. It is translated as CASSFSGGQETQYF. Complete variable domain (other parts from reference TRBV5-1 and TRBJ2-5): KAGVTQTPRYLIKTRGQQVTLSCSPISGHRSVSWYQQTPGQGLQFLFEYFSETQRNKGNFPGRFSGRQFSNSRSEMNVSTLELGDSALYLCASSFSGGQETQYFGPGTRLLVL.

This chain connects TRBV5-1 to TRBJ2-3, with TRBD1 matching 9 bases. Germline CDR1 is SGHRS and CDR2 is YFSETQ. The CDR3 consists of 15 residues. The junction had 6 bases not matched to a gene; V was cut back by 5 bases and J by 2 bases. As DNA, the CDR3 is TGCGCCAGCAGACCACAGGGGGCGTTCACAGATACGCAGTATTTT. This gives the protein CASRPQGAFTDTQYF.

The chain joins TRBV11-3 to TRBJ1-5; D gene ambiguous. CDR3 length: 11 amino acids. Germline V CDR1 and CDR2: SGHNT, YENEEA. The V gene lost 1 base and the J gene lost 6 bases, with 1 base spanning the gap. The CDR3, as DNA: TGTGCCAGCAGCTTAGTTCAGCCCCAGCATTTT. It codes for CASSLVQPQHF.

The chain joins TRBV5-4 to TRBJ2-2; D gene uncertain. V lost 5 bases, J lost 3 bases, and 14 bases lay in between. The CDR3 extends over 15 amino acids. The germline CDR1 and CDR2 sequences are SGHNT and YYREEE (reference sequence). The CDR3 coding sequence is TGTGCCAGCAGTGCCGAGGCGAGATACACCGGGGAGCTGTTTTTT. Amino acid sequence: CASSAEARYTGELFF.